Shown below are 25 T cell receptor beta chains from a single sample sequenced in a study of blood T cell repertoires in COVID-19. Only in-frame clones appear in the TCRdb table, and some are missing; sequencing was by immunoSEQ multiplex PCR. The sample carries nearly 200,000 clones, 86% recorded once. Sequencing was performed on peripheral blood. The receptors were gathered from a woman aged 70-85 years with acute or convalescent COVID-19.

The J gene is TRBJ1-2, the V gene TRBV6-1; TRBD1 might be the D (6 bases). V was pared by 2 bases and J by 3 bases, with 25 bases between. This CDR3 comprises 19 residues. Per the germline V gene, CDR1 is MNHNS and CDR2 is SASEGT. The CDR3 bases are TGTGCCAGCAGTGAATTGCCACCGGGACACGGCCTCTCCGACTATGGCTACACCTTC. Translating gives CASSELPPGHGLSDYGYTF.

The J gene is TRBJ2-6, the V gene TRBV6-1; D gene uncertain. The CDR3 length is 18 residues. V lost 0 bases to trimming and J lost 4 bases, with 16 bases between them. Germline CDR1 is MNHNS and CDR2 is SASEGT. The DNA for the CDR3 is TGTGCCAGCAGTGAAGCGATCTTGGGTGGAGCGGGGGCCAACGTCCTGACTTTC. It encodes CASSEAILGGAGANVLTF.

V usage is TRBV7-8 and J usage is TRBJ2-5; D not resolved. Germline CDR1 SGHVS, CDR2 FQNEAQ. CDR3 length equals 14 residues. V gave up 0 bases and J gave up 3 bases, with 8 bases separating them. The CDR3 spells CASSLAEYEETQYF. For the CDR3, the DNA is TGTGCCAGCAGCTTAGCGGAGTACGAAGAGACCCAGTACTTC.

The V call is TRBV6-5, the J call TRBJ1-2; the D gene is possibly TRBD1 (5 bases). Germline loops: CDR1 MNHEY, CDR2 SVGAGI. V was pared by 7 bases and J by 0 bases, with 12 bases between. The CDR3 totals 14 residues. This CDR3 reads CASTQTVANYGYTF. For the CDR3, the DNA is TGTGCCAGCACTCAGACAGTAGCTAACTATGGCTACACCTTC.

This clone appeared a single time. Other DNA sequences in this sample translate to the same CDR3. The chain joins TRBV19 to TRBJ1-2; TRBD1 matches 7 bases. The CDR3 has 14 amino acids. With 2 bases clipped from V and 4 bases from J, the junction kept 4 bases outside the gene matches. Germline V lookup: CDR1 LNHDA, CDR2 SQIVND (reference sequence). The CDR3 loop reads CASSIRDSVYGYTF. The CDR3 nucleotides are TGTGCCAGTAGTATAAGGGACAGCGTCTATGGCTACACCTTC.

V and J are TRBV18 and TRBJ2-2, with 8 bases fitting TRBD1. The CDR3 totals 17 residues. V gave up 4 bases and J gave up 3 bases; unmatched junction bases: 10. Germline loops: CDR1 KGHSH, CDR2 LQKENI. The CDR3 coding sequence is TGTGCCAGCTCACTCCACGGGACAGGACCTTACACCGGGGAGCTGTTTTTT. It yields the protein CASSLHGTGPYTGELFF.

A single count supports this clone. The chain recombines TRBV15 with TRBJ1-6; D is unresolved. Germline V gene sequence: CDR1 LNHNV, CDR2 YYDKDF (reference sequence). Trimming removed 0 bases at V and 9 bases at J, with 12 bases between. The CDR3 covers 15 residues. CDR3 sequence reads: CATSRDRGSGSPLHF. The CDR3 bases are TGTGCCACCAGCAGAGATCGGGGAAGTGGTTCACCCCTCCACTTT.

This clone was observed once. This chain joins TRBV5-1 and TRBJ1-2, with D possibly being TRBD1 (6 bases). Trimming shortened V by 0 bases and J by 1 base, and 16 bases separated the two germline ends. Germline assignment: CDR1 SGHRS and CDR2 YFSETQ. CDR3 size: 17 residues. CDR3 sequence: CASSLGGWGLNNYGYTF. In DNA, the CDR3 is TGCGCCAGCAGCTTGGGCGGTTGGGGGCTCAATAACTATGGCTACACCTTC.

The J gene is TRBJ2-7, the V gene TRBV6-5, with TRBD1 matching 8 bases. The germline V gene has CDR1 MNHEY and CDR2 SVGAGI. V lost 6 bases and J lost 2; bases outside the gene matches: 9. The CDR3 is 15 residues long. The CDR3 is CASSYTRTGTYEQYF. CDR3 nucleotide sequence: TGTGCCAGCAGCTATACCCGGACAGGGACCTACGAGCAGTACTTC.

The J gene is TRBJ2-1, the V gene TRBV27; 9 nucleotides line up with TRBD1. After removal of 5 bases from V and 3 bases from J, the junction contained 5 bases not matched to a gene. The CDR3 is 15 amino acids. From germline, CDR1 is MNHEY and CDR2 SMNVEV (reference sequence). The CDR3 loop is CASSTRDRVYNEQFF. The CDR3 DNA reads TGTGCCAGCAGTACCCGGGACAGGGTCTACAATGAGCAGTTCTTC.

The chain combines TRBV18 with TRBJ2-3; 7 nucleotides match TRBD1. Germline CDR1 and CDR2: KGHSH and LQKENI. CDR3 length equals 15 residues. V shed 4 bases and J 1 base; nucleotides not matched to a gene: 5. The CDR3 loop is CASSRRQGGTDTQYF. The CDR3 nucleotides read TGTGCCAGCTCACGACGACAGGGTGGCACAGATACGCAGTATTTT.

The chain couples TRBV13 to TRBJ2-2, with D perhaps TRBD1 (6 bases). The V end lost 4 bases, the J end lost 4 bases, and 16 bases lay between the germline ends. The CDR3 is 16 residues long. The germline V gene has CDR1 PRHDT and CDR2 FYEKMQ (reference sequence). The CDR3 region has the DNA TGTGCCAGCAGCTCCCAGCAGGGACATACCACCGGGGAGCTGTTTTTT. Translation: CASSSQQGHTTGELFF.

The chain combines TRBV6-5 with TRBJ2-5, with 7 bases lining up with TRBD2. This CDR3 has 14 residues. Looked up from germline, CDR1 is MNHEY and CDR2 is SVGAGI. Trimming cost V 8 bases and J 2 bases; bases outside gene matches: 8. Here the CDR3 DNA reads TGTGCCAGCGGTAGAGGGAGGGTGCAAGAGACCCAGTACTTC. This gives the protein CASGRGRVQETQYF.

The gene calls are TRBV6-4 and TRBJ2-1; TRBD2 matches 7 bases. This CDR3 region has 15 residues. Germline CDR1 MRHNA, CDR2 SNTAGT. The trim removed 6 bases at V and 3 bases at J, leaving 8 bases unmatched. The CDR3: CASSPSGGVYNEQFF. CDR3 nucleotide sequence: TGTGCCAGCAGCCCCTCGGGGGGAGTCTACAATGAGCAGTTCTTC.

V is TRBV5-1 and J is TRBJ1-1; no reliable D call. Per germline, CDR1 SGHRS and CDR2 YFSETQ. Trimming took 4 bases from V and 2 from J, leaving 3 bases between them. The CDR3 is 11 amino acids. CDR3 sequence: CASSLNTEAFF. CDR3 sequence (DNA): TGCGCCAGCAGCCTAAACACTGAAGCTTTCTTT.

The chain has TRBV2 and TRBJ1-5, with D possibly being TRBD1 (6 bases). V was shortened by 2 bases and J by 2 bases, with 16 bases between the two germline ends. The germline gives CDR1 SNHLY, CDR2 FYNNEI. The CDR3 consists of 17 residues. The CDR3 region has the DNA TGTGCCAGCAGTGAACTGTCGGGGAGGGGGGGCAATCAGCCCCAGCATTTT. Translated, it gives CASSELSGRGGNQPQHF.

This clone was observed once. The rearrangement links TRBV27 to TRBJ2-7; D is possibly TRBD1 (6 bases). V lost 4 bases to trimming and J lost 4 bases, with 20 bases between them. This CDR3 region has 16 residues. CDR1 MNHEY and CDR2 SMNVEV come from the germline V gene (reference sequence). CDR3 loop: CASSSRTAINLYEQYF. Written as DNA, the CDR3 is TGTGCCAGCAGTTCACGGACAGCAATAAATCTTTACGAGCAGTACTTC.

The chain carries TRBV6-4 and TRBJ2-5, with TRBD2 matching over 11 bases. Trimming removed 4 bases from V and 3 bases from J; junction bases left unmatched: 13. The germline CDR1 and CDR2 sequences are MRHNA and SNTAGT. The CDR3 spans 18 residues. CDR3 residues: CASSARTSGRPTKETQYF. CDR3 nucleotides: TGTGCCAGCAGTGCCAGGACTAGCGGGCGCCCTACCAAAGAGACCCAGTACTTC.

The J gene is TRBJ2-3, the V gene TRBV2, with 7 bases identical to TRBD2. Germline CDR1 is SNHLY and CDR2 is FYNNEI. J was trimmed by 3 bases and V by 1 base; bases with no gene match: 4. The CDR3 covers 15 residues. Written as DNA, the CDR3 is TGTGCCAGCAGTGAAGAGGCTAGCGGTACAGATACGCAGTATTTT. The encoded protein is CASSEEASGTDTQYF. Based on the CDR3 plus reference TRBV2 and TRBJ2-3, the full variable domain is EPEVTQTPSHQVTQMGQEVILRCVPISNHLYFYWYRQILGQKVEFLVSFYNNEISEKSEIFDDQFSVERPDGSNFTLKIRSTKLEDSAMYFCASSEEASGTDTQYFGPGTRLTVL.

The chain links TRBV5-1 to TRBJ1-5; the D gene is possibly TRBD1 (5 bases). CDR3 length equals 15 residues. Germline assignment: CDR1 SGHRS and CDR2 YFSETQ. The V end lost 0 bases, the J end lost 7 bases, and 14 bases lay between the germline ends. CDR3 sequence reads: CASSLGGGVGQPQHF. DNA for the CDR3: TGCGCCAGCAGCTTGGGGGGCGGGGTGGGCCAGCCCCAGCATTTT. Full variable domain (remainder filled in from reference TRBV5-1 and TRBJ1-5): KAGVTQTPRYLIKTRGQQVTLSCSPISGHRSVSWYQQTPGQGLQFLFEYFSETQRNKGNFPGRFSGRQFSNSRSEMNVSTLELGDSALYLCASSLGGGVGQPQHFGDGTRLSIL.

The chain uses TRBV6-2 or TRBV6-3 and TRBJ1-1, with D perhaps matching TRBD1 (6 bases). The CDR3 is made up of 12 amino acids. The V gene's germline CDR1 is MNHEY and CDR2 SVGEGT. Trimming shortened V by 6 bases and J by 6 bases, and 11 bases separated the two germline ends. The CDR3, as DNA: TGTGCCAGCAGCGAGGGGGTCGCTGAAGCTTTCTTT. Its protein product is CASSEGVAEAFF.

V is TRBV7-8 and J is TRBJ2-4, with 16 bases matching TRBD2. The CDR3 is made up of 19 amino acids. The J segment lost 5 bases and the V segment lost 1 base, leaving 8 bases of the junction unmatched. Germline CDR1 SGHVS, CDR2 FQNEAQ. CDR3 protein: CASSLGIPGLAGGQNIQYF. As DNA, the CDR3 is TGTGCCAGCAGCTTAGGGATACCGGGACTAGCGGGGGGGCAAAACATTCAGTACTTC.

V is TRBV9 and J is TRBJ2-6; possible D gene TRBD2, 6 bases. The CDR3 totals 16 residues. Germline V gene data show CDR1 as SGDLS and CDR2 as YYNGEE. Trimming took off 2 bases at V and 4 bases at J, with 13 bases between the two ends. For the CDR3, the DNA is TGTGCCAGCAGCGTCAAGGGGACTGGCGGGGCCAACGTCCTGACTTTC. Its translation is CASSVKGTGGANVLTF.

V usage is TRBV18 and J usage is TRBJ2-3, with 9 bases identical to TRBD2. The CDR3 is made up of 17 amino acids. V shed 1 base, J shed 0 bases, and the junction held 5 bases outside the gene matches. Looked up from germline, CDR1 is KGHSH and CDR2 is LQKENI. The CDR3 bases are TGTGCCAGCTCACCACTGGCTAGCGGGACTAGCACAGATACGCAGTATTTT. Translated: CASSPLASGTSTDTQYF.

The chain uses TRBV28 and TRBJ1-2, with TRBD1 matching over 8 bases. CDR3 length equals 16 residues. With V trimmed by 3 bases and J by 0 bases, 6 bases remained unmatched. In germline, CDR1 is MDHEN, CDR2 SYDVKM. CDR3 coding DNA: TGTGCCAGCAGTTTGGTTGGGACAGGATCTAACTATGGCTACACCTTC. This encodes CASSLVGTGSNYGYTF.